Shown below are 8 T cell receptor beta chains from a single sample sequenced in a study of cytomegalovirus exposure and HLA in healthy donors. Vbeta (60) and Jbeta (13) primers were used in the PCR. Some clones are missing from TCRdb's copy, which holds only in-frame ones; the method was immunoSEQ multiplex PCR. The data contain about 160,000 clones, roughly two thirds of them seen just once; the ten biggest clones take up approximately 2.5%. Sequencing was carried out using PBMCs. These receptors were taken from a woman in her 30s in good health and CMV-seronegative.

The CDR3 nucleotides read TGTGCCAGCAGCCAGTTTAGCGGGATCACAGATACGCAGTATTTT. It translates to CASSQFSGITDTQYF. The chain has TRBV4-2 and TRBJ2-3; TRBD2 matches at 8 bases. The CDR3 has 15 residues. Per germline, CDR1 LGHNA and CDR2 YNFKEQ. V lost 3 bases and J lost 2; bases outside the gene matches: 4.

The chain recombines TRBV6-6 with TRBJ2-3; the match to TRBD2 covers 8 bases. Germline lookup yields CDR1 MNHNY and CDR2 SVGAGI (reference sequence). CDR3 length equals 14 residues. The junction had 5 bases not matched to a gene; V was cut back by 4 bases and J by 5 bases. In nucleotides, the CDR3 is TGTGCCAGCAGTTTAGGGGCGGGGGGAGATACGCAGTATTTT. Amino acid sequence: CASSLGAGGDTQYF.

This clone has just a few counts. The chain is built from TRBV6-5 and TRBJ1-1, with 7 bases fitting TRBD1. Looked up from germline, CDR1 is MNHEY and CDR2 is SVGAGI. The CDR3 runs to 14 residues. V shed 7 bases and J 4 bases; nucleotides not matched to a gene: 9. The CDR3 sequence is CASTTPGGVTEAFF. For the CDR3, the DNA is TGTGCCAGCACTACCCCAGGGGGTGTCACTGAAGCTTTCTTT.

This chain links TRBV27 with TRBJ2-7; D gene unclear. CDR1 is MNHEY, CDR2 SMNVEV, per germline (reference sequence). The germline V and J ends were trimmed by 2 bases and 6 bases, with 11 bases remaining between them. CDR3 size: 13 residues. CDR3 nucleotide sequence: TGTGCCAGCAGTTTAATTCTTGGCAGCGAGCAGTACTTC. The encoded protein is CASSLILGSEQYF.

The chain links TRBV6-4 to TRBJ2-1; 11 bases line up with TRBD2. V was clipped by 0 bases and J by 5 bases; unmatched bases: 6. The CDR3 contains 17 residues. Germline values: CDR1 MRHNA, CDR2 SNTAGT. The CDR3 DNA is TGTGCCAGCAGTGACTCCGCTAGCGGGGGGATTAACAATGAGCAGTTCTTC. This encodes CASSDSASGGINNEQFF.

V is TRBV6-5 and J is TRBJ2-2; tentative D call: TRBD1 (5 bases). CDR1 and CDR2 (germline): MNHEY, SVGAGI. V lost 6 bases and J lost 2, with 10 bases in between. This CDR3 spans 14 amino acids. The CDR3 protein is CASRRRGNTGELFF. In DNA, the CDR3 is TGTGCCAGCAGGCGAAGGGGTAACACCGGGGAGCTGTTTTTT.

V usage is TRBV19 and J usage is TRBJ2-1, with D perhaps matching TRBD2 (7 bases). V was pared by 5 bases and J by 1 base, with 21 bases between. Per germline, CDR1 LNHDA and CDR2 SQIVND (reference sequence). This CDR3 has 18 residues. DNA for the CDR3: TGTGCCAGTAGTCTGCGGGTTAGGGGGGGGACTTCCTACAATGAGCAGTTCTTC. It codes for CASSLRVRGGTSYNEQFF.

A single count supports this clone. This chain links TRBV11-2 with TRBJ1-1, with 7 positions matching TRBD1. The CDR3 has 12 residues. V lost 4 bases, J lost 11 bases, and 7 bases stayed unmatched. The germline V gene encodes CDR1 SGHAT and CDR2 FQNNGV. In DNA, the CDR3 is TGTGCCAGCAGCTCCTTGACAGGGACGGCTTTCTTT. Amino acids: CASSSLTGTAFF.